A single sample gave rise to the 3 T cell receptor beta chains below, sequenced in a study of CD8 T cells in ankylosing spondylitis. Using its own MiXCR run on the 5' RACE reads, TCRdb lists one record per CDR3 protein. The profile covers roughly 190,000 distinct CDR3 sequences, with over 10% appearing a single time and 16% taken by the ten largest. Sequenced input: blood, either unsorted or a sorted T cell fraction (not recorded which). The receptors shown here come from a male donor with ankylosing spondylitis or in good health (not recorded which).

The V and J genes are TRBV11-1 and TRBJ2-4; the D call may be TRBD1 or TRBD2 (7 bases each). V gave up 2 bases and J gave up 0 bases, with 20 bases separating them. The CDR3 is 19 amino acids. From germline, CDR1 is SGHAT and CDR2 FQDESV (reference sequence). DNA for the CDR3: TGTGCCAGCAGCTTAAGGGCAGGGGGGGAACCTGCAGCCAAAAACATTCAGTACTTC. Translation: CASSLRAGGEPAAKNIQYF.

This clonotype was recorded many times. The chain uses TRBV5-5 and TRBJ2-7, with a possible D match to TRBD1 (5 bases). CDR3 length: 14 residues. Trimming stripped 1 base from V and 3 bases from J, with 11 bases between. Per the germline V gene, CDR1 is SGHKS and CDR2 is YYEKEE (reference sequence). CDR3 bases: TGTGCCAGCAGCTTGTTTGGGGCCTTCTACGAGCAGTACTTC. This codes for CASSLFGAFYEQYF.

This clonotype was detected ten times or more. The chain uses TRBV12-3 or TRBV12-4 and TRBJ1-5; D is uncertain. V was pared by 3 bases and J by 6 bases, with 6 bases between. The CDR3 spans 12 residues. CDR3 loop: CASSFFGQPQHF. In DNA, the CDR3 is TGTGCCAGCAGTTTTTTCGGTCAGCCCCAGCATTTT.